This T cell receptor (beta chain) was sequenced during a study of CD8+CD57+ T cells in acquired aplastic anemia. Background on the study: On average, sorted CD4+ and CD8+ cells gave 2.5 to 4 ug of DNA.

Sequencing involved patients with CD8+CD57+ cell expansion previously shown by flow cytometry. No patient had been given any therapy when blood was sampled. A single count supports this clonotype. Its target is not known. Study results and limitations: Patients and controls were not found to differ significantly in CD8+ Simpson's diversity.

The use of genomic DNA as template underpinned the TCR beta VDJ and CDR3 profiling. Each CDR3 protein gets one entry after TCRdb re-called the reads with MiXCR. The sample lists some 120,000 distinct CDR3 sequences; 45% to 60% were seen once. The CDR3 sequence is 11 residues long. The germline V gene has CDR1 DFQATT and CDR2 SNEGSKA (reference sequence). The germline V and J ends were trimmed by 1 base and 3 bases, with 2 bases remaining between them. This chain links TRBV20-1 with TRBJ2-3, with D unclear. Sequenced input: sorted CD4+, CD8+, or CD8+CD57+ T cells (not recorded which) from PBMCs. The TCR sequence derives from a human donor with aplastic anemia. The CDR3 DNA reads as TGCAGTGCTAGAGGAACAGATACGCAGTATTTT. Its protein product is CSARGTDTQYF.